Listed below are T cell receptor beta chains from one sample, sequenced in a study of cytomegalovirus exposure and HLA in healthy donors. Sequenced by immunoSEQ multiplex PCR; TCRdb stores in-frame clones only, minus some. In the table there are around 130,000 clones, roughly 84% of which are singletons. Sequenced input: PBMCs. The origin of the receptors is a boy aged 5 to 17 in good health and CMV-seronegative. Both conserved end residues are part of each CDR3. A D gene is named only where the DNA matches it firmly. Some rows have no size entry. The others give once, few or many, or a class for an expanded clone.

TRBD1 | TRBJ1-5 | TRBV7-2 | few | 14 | CASSFSGGVEPQHF | TGTGCCAGCAGCTTCTCAGGGGGTGTCGAACCCCAGCATTTT
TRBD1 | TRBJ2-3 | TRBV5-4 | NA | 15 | CASSQGTGRTDTQYF | TGTGCCAGCAGCCAAGGGACAGGGAGAACAGATACGCAGTATTTT
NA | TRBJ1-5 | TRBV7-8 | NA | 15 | CASSLGPDSNQPQHF | TGTGCCAGCAGCTTAGGGCCCGATAGCAATCAGCCCCAGCATTTT
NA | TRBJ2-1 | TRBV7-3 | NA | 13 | CASSSTEYNEQFF | TGTGCCAGCAGCTCTACGGAGTACAATGAGCAGTTCTTC
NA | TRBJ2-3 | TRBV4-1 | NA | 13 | CASSQENWSTQYF | TGCGCCAGCAGCCAAGAGAACTGGTCTACGCAGTATTTT
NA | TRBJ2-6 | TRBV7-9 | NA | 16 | CASSLAGGSGANVLTF | TGTGCCAGCAGCTTAGCTGGGGGGTCTGGGGCCAACGTCCTGACTTTC
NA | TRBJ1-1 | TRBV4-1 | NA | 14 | CASSRSTGDTEAFF | TGCGCCAGCAGCCGAAGTACAGGAGACACTGAAGCTTTCTTT
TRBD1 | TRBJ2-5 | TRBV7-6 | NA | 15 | CASSPGQGVMETQYF | TGTGCCAGCAGCCCAGGACAGGGCGTGATGGAGACCCAGTACTTC
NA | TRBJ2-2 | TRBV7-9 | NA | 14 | CASRGAENTGELFF | TGTGCCAGTCGGGGAGCAGAAAACACCGGGGAGCTGTTTTTT
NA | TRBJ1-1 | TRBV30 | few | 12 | CAWGHRDTEAFF | TGTGCCTGGGGACATCGGGACACTGAAGCTTTCTTT
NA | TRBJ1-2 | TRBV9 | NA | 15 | CASSSLVGARYGYTF | TGTGCCAGCAGCTCCCTCGTGGGGGCAAGGTATGGCTACACCTTC
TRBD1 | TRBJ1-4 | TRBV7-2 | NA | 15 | CASSLGQGYSEKLFF | TGTGCCAGCAGCTTAGGACAGGGATATAGTGAAAAACTGTTTTTT
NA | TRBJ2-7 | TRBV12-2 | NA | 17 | CASRFSKVWASAYEQYF | TGTGCAAGTCGCTTCTCTAAGGTTTGGGCTTCGGCCTACGAGCAGTACTTC
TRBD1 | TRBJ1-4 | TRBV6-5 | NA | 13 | CASSYSGGRVLFF | TGTGCCAGCAGTTACTCAGGGGGCAGGGTACTGTTTTTT
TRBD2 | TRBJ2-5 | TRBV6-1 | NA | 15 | CASSELAGGQETQYF | TGTGCCAGCAGTGAACTAGCGGGAGGGCAAGAGACCCAGTACTTC
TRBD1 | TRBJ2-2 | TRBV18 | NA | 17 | CASSPRPGTGVFGELFF | TGTGCCAGCTCACCACGCCCCGGGACAGGGGTTTTCGGGGAGCTGTTTTTT
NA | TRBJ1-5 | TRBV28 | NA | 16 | CTSSFPGTYSNQPQHF | TGTACCAGCAGTTTCCCCGGGACATATAGCAATCAGCCCCAGCATTTT
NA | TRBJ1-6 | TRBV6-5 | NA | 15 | CASSPLAGNNSPLHF | TGTGCCAGCAGCCCTCTGGCCGGGAATAATTCACCCCTCCACTTT
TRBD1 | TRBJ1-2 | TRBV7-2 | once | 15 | CASSPHPDRVGGYTF | TGTGCCAGCAGCCCCCATCCCGACAGGGTTGGGGGCTACACCTTC